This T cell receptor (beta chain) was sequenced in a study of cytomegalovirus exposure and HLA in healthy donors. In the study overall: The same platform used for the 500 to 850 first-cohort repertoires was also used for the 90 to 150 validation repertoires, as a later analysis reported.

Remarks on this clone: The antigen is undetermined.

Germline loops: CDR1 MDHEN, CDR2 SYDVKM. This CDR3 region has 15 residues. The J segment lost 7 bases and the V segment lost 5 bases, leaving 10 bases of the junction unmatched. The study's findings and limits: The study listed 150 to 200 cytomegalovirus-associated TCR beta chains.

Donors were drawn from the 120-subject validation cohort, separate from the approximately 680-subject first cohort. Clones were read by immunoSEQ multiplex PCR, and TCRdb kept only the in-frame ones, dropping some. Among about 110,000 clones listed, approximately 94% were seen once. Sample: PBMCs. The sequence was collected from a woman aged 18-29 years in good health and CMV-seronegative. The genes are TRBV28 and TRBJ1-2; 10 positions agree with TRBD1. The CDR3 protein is CASSPPGQGSSGYTF. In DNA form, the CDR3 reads TGTGCCAGCAGTCCCCCGGGACAGGGGAGTTCTGGCTACACCTTC.